Listed below are T cell receptor beta chains from one sample, sequenced in a study of shared clonotypes between healthy human individuals. Sequenced by immunoSEQ multiplex PCR; TCRdb stores in-frame clones only, minus some. This sample yields about 2.1 million clones, of which about 94% are seen a single time; over 1.5% belongs to the top ten. Input material: naive CD8+ T cells from PBMCs. The origin of the receptors is a man younger than 35 in good health. Some clones in this sample may be carry-over from other donors' samples. The CDR3 runs from the conserved cysteine through the conserved F or W. The D gene is left open where the match is weak. The listing skips clone size in some rows; elsewhere it reads once, few, many or a size class.

- - TRBJ1-3 TRBV5-6 TGTGCCAGCAGCTTGGATCCAGGAGAGTCTGGAAACACCATATATTTT CASSLDPGESGNTIYF
- once TRBJ2-1 TRBV7-6 TGTGCCAGCAGCTTAAGACAGGTAGACCACTACAATGAGCAGTTCTTC CASSLRQVDHYNEQFF
- once TRBJ2-7 TRBV18 TGTGCCAGCTCTACCAGAGCGCGGGCGGGCTCAGGAGGCTACGAGCAGTACTTC CASSTRARAGSGGYEQYF
- once TRBJ2-5 TRBV7-7 TGTGCCAGCAGCTTGTCGGGCACAGCTCCTTTGGAGACCCAGTACTTC CASSLSGTAPLETQYF
- - TRBJ2-7 TRBV10-3 TGTGCCACCGAGGGTATTCGGGGCGTTAGGTCCTACGAGCAGTACTTC CATEGIRGVRSYEQYF
TRBD2 once TRBJ2-5 TRBV5-1 TGCGCCAGCAGCGACTCACTAGCGGCTCAAGAGACCCAGTACTTC CASSDSLAAQETQYF
- - TRBJ2-1 TRBV5-6 TGTGCCAGCAGCTTGTTTTCGGCGTTTTACAATGAGCAGTTCTTC CASSLFSAFYNEQFF
- - TRBJ2-7 TRBV11-2 TGTGCCAGCAGCTTAGTTTGGGGAGGCTCCTACGAGCAGTACTTC CASSLVWGGSYEQYF
- - TRBJ2-5 TRBV7-9 TGTGCCAGCAGCCTAAGATTAGCGGCCCAAGAGACCCAGTACTTC CASSLRLAAQETQYF
TRBD2 - TRBJ2-5 TRBV19 TGTGCCAGTAGCCTTAGCGGGGAACCTGAGACCCAGTACTTC CASSLSGEPETQYF
TRBD2 - TRBJ2-3 TRBV7-2 TGTGCCAGCAGTTTTACTAGCGGCGGCACAGATACGCAGTATTTT CASSFTSGGTDTQYF
- - TRBJ2-7 TRBV4-1 TGCGCCAGCAGTCCTGGACCGAGGAGCTCCTACGAGCAGTACTTC CASSPGPRSSYEQYF
TRBD2 - TRBJ2-3 TRBV4-1 TGCGCCAGCAGCCGCGGGGGGACTAGCGGGAGCACCCAAAGCACAGATACGCAGTATTTT CASSRGGTSGSTQSTDTQYF
- - TRBJ2-1 TRBV2 TGTGCCAGCAGTGACCGGGAGAGGGACTACAATGAGCAGTTCTTC CASSDRERDYNEQFF
TRBD2 - TRBJ2-1 TRBV5-4 TGTGCCAGCACCAACCACGGAGCGGGAGGGCCGTTCTTC CASTNHGAGGPFF
- once TRBJ2-2 TRBV10-1 TGCGCCAGCAGTGATCTAGACTCCCAGGGCACCGGGGAGCTGTTTTTT CASSDLDSQGTGELFF
- - TRBJ1-1 TRBV5-1 TGCGCCAGCAGCTTGGTGGCAGGGGCCCCTGAAGCTTTCTTT CASSLVAGAPEAFF
- - TRBJ2-5 TRBV7-9 TGTGCCAGCAGCGCCAGCTGGACCCAGTACTTC CASSASWTQYF